The rows below give T cell receptor beta chains drawn from one sample of a study of CD8 T cells in ankylosing spondylitis. TCRdb itself ran the 5' RACE reads through MiXCR, one entry per CDR3 protein. There are under 450,000 distinct CDR3 sequences in the sample; roughly 20% occur only once, and around 13% lies in the top ten. The sample consisted of blood, either unsorted or a sorted T cell fraction (not recorded which). These receptors were obtained from a male donor with ankylosing spondylitis or in good health (not recorded which). The CDR3 runs from the conserved cysteine through the conserved F or W. A D gene is named only where the DNA matches it firmly. Clone size, where shown, is once, few, many, or a class for clones that have expanded.

d_call clone_size j_call v_call cdr3_nt cdr3_aa
TRBD1 many TRBJ2-7 TRBV9 TGCGCCAGCAGCGTAGGGACAGGAGCCTACGAGCAGTACTTC CASSVGTGAYEQYF
- few TRBJ2-2 TRBV29-1 TGCAGCGTCAGGGGGGGGCAGGAAGGACGTACCGGGGAGCTGTTTTTT CSVRGGQEGRTGELFF
- - TRBJ1-2 TRBV3-1 TGTGCCAGCAGCCAAGTAACGGCGTTCGGCTACACCTTC CASSQVTAFGYTF
- - TRBJ2-5 TRBV14 TGTGCCAGCAGCCAAGAGGGGTTTCAAGAGACCCAGTACTTC CASSQEGFQETQYF
TRBD1 few TRBJ2-3 TRBV3-1 TGTGCCAGCAGCCGATTTCGCGCACCGGGACAGGGGGGCACAGATACGCAGTATTTT CASSRFRAPGQGGTDTQYF
- many TRBJ2-7 TRBV11-2 TGTGCCAGCAGCCTCTACGAGCAGTACTTC CASSLYEQYF
TRBD2 few TRBJ2-5 TRBV4-1 TGCGCCAGCAGCCGCCCGGGGGGGGGCGATAAGTACCAAGAGACCCAGTACTTC CASSRPGGGDKYQETQYF
- - TRBJ2-7 TRBV6-1 TGTGCCAGCAGCCCGAACGGTAGGTACGAGCAGTACTTC CASSPNGRYEQYF
TRBD1 - TRBJ2-1 TRBV5-4 TGTGCCAGCAGCCCGTGGACAGGGGTTAATGAGCAGTTCTTC CASSPWTGVNEQFF
TRBD1 few TRBJ2-5 TRBV28 TGTGCCAGCAGTTTAGCCACGGACAGGGCTCAAGAGACCCAGTACTTC CASSLATDRAQETQYF
- many TRBJ2-3 TRBV12-3/TRBV12-4 TGTGCCAGCAGCTTAGGAGATACGCAGTATTTT CASSLGDTQYF
TRBD1 - TRBJ2-5 TRBV12-3/TRBV12-4 TGTGCCAGCAGTGGGACAGACCAAGAGACCCAGTACTTC CASSGTDQETQYF
TRBD1 few TRBJ2-3 TRBV24-1 TGTGCCACCAGTGAGGGACAGGGGGCGGGCACAGATACGCAGTATTTT CATSEGQGAGTDTQYF
TRBD1 - TRBJ1-4 TRBV29-1 TGCAGCGTTGCGGGATCCTCCGGGACAGGGGGAGTAAAACTGTTTTTT CSVAGSSGTGGVKLFF
- few TRBJ2-6 TRBV9 TGTGCCAGCAGCGTAGGTGGAGGCTCTGGGGCCAACGTCCTGACTTTC CASSVGGGSGANVLTF
- few TRBJ2-7 TRBV2 TGTGCCAGCGGGACCGCTGAATTATCCTACGAGCAGTACTTC CASGTAELSYEQYF